The 27 T cell receptor beta chains below come from one sample, sequenced in a study of healthy donors' naive CD4 and CD8 T cells. Starting from approximately 500 ng of total RNA, TCR libraries were made with linear amplification. Each CDR3 protein gets one entry after TCRdb re-called the reads with MiXCR. Among some 190,000 distinct CDR3 sequences listed, 65% to 75% were seen once. The specimen was naive CD4+ and CD8+ T cells sorted from blood, pooled from several donors. All receptors come from a pool of human donors in good health; the sample pools cells from several healthy donors.

This clonotype has a handful of counts. DNA of the CDR3: TGTGCCACCAGTGACCCTTCTCGTGGGTGGGAGCAGTTCTTC. Translation gives CATSDPSRGWEQFF. The chain links TRBV24-1 to TRBJ2-1; D call uncertain. Deletions cut 4 bases from V and 10 bases from J, with 16 bases between. Germline V gene data show CDR1 as KGHDR and CDR2 as SFDVKD. The CDR3 is made up of 14 amino acids.

The chain recombines TRBV20-1 with TRBJ2-7; D is ambiguous. Trimming removed 6 bases from V and 2 bases from J, with 8 bases in between. In germline, CDR1 is DFQATT, CDR2 SNEGSKA (reference sequence). There are 11 residues in the CDR3. The CDR3 DNA reads TGCAGTGCATCAACTACCTACGAGCAGTACTTC. Protein sequence: CSASTTYEQYF.

The chain couples TRBV29-1 to TRBJ1-5; D is possibly TRBD1 (5 bases). This CDR3 is 14 amino acids long. Germline V gives CDR1 SQVTM, CDR2 ANQGSEA. V lost 5 bases, J lost 1 base, and 12 bases lay in between. The CDR3, as DNA: TGCAGCGTTCTCGGGACTGAGAGCAATCAGCCCCAGCATTTT. Protein: CSVLGTESNQPQHF.

In this sample, this clonotype turned up a few times. The CDR3 DNA sequence: TGCGCCAGCAGCCAAGGACAAGCTAACTATGGCTACACCTTC. It yields the protein CASSQGQANYGYTF. This rearrangement joins TRBV4-3 to TRBJ1-2; D remains unclear. Germline V gene lookup returns CDR1 LGHNA and CDR2 YSLEER. V shed 1 base and J shed 0 bases, with 6 bases lying between them. The CDR3 consists of 14 residues.

In nucleotides, the CDR3 is TGTGCCATCAGCAACAGGGTCCGAGAGACCCAGTACTTC. Its protein product is CAISNRVRETQYF. The chain has TRBV10-3 and TRBJ2-5; D is possibly TRBD1 (6 bases). The V and J ends lost 6 bases and 4 bases respectively, with 12 bases between them. Germline V lookup: CDR1 ENHRY, CDR2 SYGVKD. CDR3 length: 13 amino acids.

CDR3 DNA: TGTGCCAGCAGTGAAGCGCAGACTAGAGGCACAGATACGCAGTATTTT. It specifies CASSEAQTRGTDTQYF. The chain couples TRBV2 to TRBJ2-3, with a tentative D call TRBD2 (6 bases). V lost 0 bases to trimming and J lost 1 base, with 11 bases between them. There are 16 residues in the CDR3. From germline, CDR1 is SNHLY and CDR2 FYNNEI.

This clonotype was counted between two and nine times. The chain joins TRBV5-1 to TRBJ2-1; D uncertain. CDR1 is SGHRS, CDR2 YFSETQ, per germline. CDR3 length: 14 residues. Trimming removed 5 bases from V and 0 bases from J, with 9 bases in between. CDR3 sequence (DNA): TGCGCCAGCAGTCAGCGAAGCTCCTACAATGAGCAGTTCTTC. Translated: CASSQRSSYNEQFF. The variable domain in full, with the rest retrieved from reference TRBV5-1 and TRBJ2-1, is KAGVTQTPRYLIKTRGQQVTLSCSPISGHRSVSWYQQTPGQGLQFLFEYFSETQRNKGNFPGRFSGRQFSNSRSEMNVSTLELGDSALYLCASSQRSSYNEQFFGPGTRLTVL.

A few counts support this clonotype. The chain joins TRBV30 to TRBJ2-5, with a tentative D call TRBD1 (6 bases). Trimming removed 0 bases at V and 1 base at J, with 18 bases between. CDR1 is GTSNPN and CDR2 is SVGIG in the germline V gene (reference sequence). The CDR3 is made up of 17 amino acids. CDR3 in DNA: TGTGCCTGGAGTGTACTCCCTCTTCAGGGGTCCCAAGAGACCCAGTACTTC. This codes for CAWSVLPLQGSQETQYF.

The chain has TRBV29-1 and TRBJ2-3, with D perhaps matching TRBD2 (5 bases). In germline, CDR1 is SQVTM, CDR2 ANQGSEA. CDR3 length: 15 amino acids. V was shortened by 5 bases and J by 2 bases, with 17 bases between the two germline ends. CDR3 region: CSVYRGKGFTDTQYF. Written as DNA, the CDR3 is TGCAGCGTTTATCGGGGAAAAGGGTTCACAGATACGCAGTATTTT.

The chain employs TRBV5-4 and TRBJ1-2; 10 nucleotides align to TRBD1. The J segment lost 7 bases and the V segment lost 3 bases, leaving 6 bases of the junction unmatched. Germline V CDR1 and CDR2: SGHNT, YYREEE (reference sequence). CDR3 length: 14 residues. CDR3 protein: CASSSGQGELGYTF. The CDR3, as DNA: TGTGCCAGCAGCTCCGGACAGGGGGAGCTTGGCTACACCTTC.

The J gene is TRBJ2-3, the V gene TRBV5-8, with D perhaps TRBD2 (6 bases). The CDR3 loop spans 12 amino acids. In germline, CDR1 is SGHTS, CDR2 YDEGEE. V gave up 0 bases and J gave up 13 bases, with 12 bases separating them. The CDR3 here is CASSLALSGEYF. The DNA of the CDR3 is TGTGCCAGCAGCTTGGCCCTTAGCGGAGAGTATTTT.

This chain joins TRBV29-1 and TRBJ2-5; D unresolved. Germline CDR1 is SQVTM and CDR2 is ANQGSEA. The CDR3 sequence is 12 residues long. Trimming removed 6 bases at V and 2 bases at J, with 10 bases between. The CDR3 spells CSVAESQETQYF. The CDR3 nucleotides are TGCAGCGTAGCCGAGAGTCAAGAGACCCAGTACTTC. Supplemented by reference TRBV29-1 and TRBJ2-5, the full variable domain reads SAVISQKPSRDICQRGTSLTIQCQVDSQVTMMFWYRQQPGQSLTLIATANQGSEATYESGFVIDKFPISRPNLTFSTLTVSNMSPEDSSIYLCSVAESQETQYFGPGTRLLVL.

The V and J genes are TRBV27 and TRBJ2-5, with a possible D match to TRBD2 (6 bases). Trimming shortened V by 5 bases and J by 6 bases, and 19 bases separated the two germline ends. The CDR3 loop spans 15 amino acids. Germline CDR1 MNHEY, CDR2 SMNVEV (reference sequence). The CDR3 DNA reads TGTGCCAGCAGTCCTCATGACCCGGGCGGGAAGACCCAGTACTTC. It is translated as CASSPHDPGGKTQYF.

This chain connects TRBV29-1 to TRBJ2-7; D uncertain. This CDR3 has 14 residues. Germline CDR1 is SQVTM and CDR2 is ANQGSEA. Deletions cut 6 bases from V and 2 bases from J, with 17 bases between. The CDR3 reads CSVASWADAYEQYF. For the CDR3, the DNA is TGCAGCGTCGCTTCGTGGGCGGACGCCTACGAGCAGTACTTC.

The chain has TRBV6-5 and TRBJ1-5, with no clear D. This CDR3 has 15 residues. Germline CDR1 reads MNHEY; CDR2 reads SVGAGI. The V gene lost 4 bases and the J gene lost 2 bases, with 12 bases spanning the gap. Here the CDR3 reads CASSSYVRGNQPQHF. CDR3 DNA: TGTGCCAGCAGTTCGTATGTACGGGGCAATCAGCCCCAGCATTTT.

The chain links TRBV29-1 to TRBJ1-5, with D unclear. Germline V gives CDR1 SQVTM, CDR2 ANQGSEA. The V end lost 5 bases, the J end lost 1 base, and 6 bases lay between the germline ends. The CDR3 sequence is 12 residues long. This CDR3 is CSVSTSNQPQHF. DNA for the CDR3: TGCAGCGTTTCCACAAGCAATCAGCCCCAGCATTTT.

V and J are TRBV24-1 and TRBJ2-1; the match to TRBD2 covers 10 bases. This CDR3 comprises 16 residues. The germline V gene encodes CDR1 KGHDR and CDR2 SFDVKD. V was pared by 4 bases and J by 5 bases, with 7 bases of the junction left unmatched. The CDR3 region has the DNA TGTGCCACCAGTGACCGGGGACTAGCGCCCAACAATGAGCAGTTCTTC. Its translation: CATSDRGLAPNNEQFF.

This chain uses TRBV5-1 with TRBJ1-1, with D uncertain. The germline V gene has CDR1 SGHRS and CDR2 YFSETQ. This CDR3 spans 14 amino acids. V lost 5 bases, J lost 1 base, and 12 bases lay in between. Here the CDR3 DNA reads TGCGCCAGCAGTCCTCCGGGAGCGAACACTGAAGCTTTCTTT. Its protein is CASSPPGANTEAFF.

The chain carries TRBV5-1 and TRBJ1-2; unclear D gene. This CDR3 region has 15 residues. Germline CDR1 reads SGHRS; CDR2 reads YFSETQ. Trimming stripped 5 bases from V and 2 bases from J, with 16 bases between. The CDR3 region is CASRATPGINYGYTF. Written as DNA, the CDR3 is TGCGCCAGCAGGGCAACACCGGGGATAAACTATGGCTACACCTTC. The full variable domain, in which reference TRBV5-1 and TRBJ1-2 provide the parts outside the CDR3, is KAGVTQTPRYLIKTRGQQVTLSCSPISGHRSVSWYQQTPGQGLQFLFEYFSETQRNKGNFPGRFSGRQFSNSRSEMNVSTLELGDSALYLCASRATPGINYGYTFGSGTRLTVV.

The rearrangement joins TRBV11-3 to TRBJ2-7; D is perhaps TRBD1 (5 bases). CDR1 and CDR2 from the germline V gene are SGHNT and YENEEA. V lost 5 bases to trimming and J lost 0 bases, with 14 bases between them. There are 15 residues in the CDR3. CDR3 sequence reads: CASSPGAASSYEQYV. In nucleotides, the CDR3 is TGTGCCAGCAGCCCTGGGGCAGCTAGCTCCTACGAGCAGTACGTC.

The chain joins TRBV29-1 to TRBJ2-3; D unresolved. Germline V lookup: CDR1 SQVTM, CDR2 ANQGSEA. The V end was cut by 1 base, the J end by 8 bases, with 7 bases between. This CDR3 region has 11 residues. The CDR3 protein is CSVEAGPTQYF. CDR3 bases: TGCAGCGTTGAAGCGGGCCCTACGCAGTATTTT.

This clonotype was picked up a small number of times. The chain combines TRBV6-2 or TRBV6-3 with TRBJ2-7; TRBD2 aligns across 10 bases. The junction had 7 bases not matched to a gene; V was cut back by 5 bases and J by 6 bases. CDR3 length equals 14 residues. Germline V lookup: CDR1 MNHEY, CDR2 SVGEGT. CDR3 coding DNA: TGTGCCAGCAGTCCCCTAGCGGGAGCGGGCGAGCAGTACTTC. Its translation: CASSPLAGAGEQYF.

The chain carries TRBV6-5 and TRBJ1-5; 9 bases line up with TRBD1. Germline CDR1 and CDR2: MNHEY and SVGAGI. J was trimmed by 16 bases and V by 0 bases; bases with no gene match: 7. This CDR3 has 13 amino acids. The CDR3 nucleotides read TGTGCCAGCAGTTACTCGCCGGGACAGGGCCGCCATTTT. This codes for CASSYSPGQGRHF.

V gene TRBV29-1 combines with J gene TRBJ1-2, with 7 bases that match TRBD1. Losses at the gene ends were 6 bases for V and 0 bases for J; bases not matched to a gene: 4. Looked up from germline, CDR1 is SQVTM and CDR2 is ANQGSEA. This CDR3 comprises 13 residues. DNA of the CDR3: TGCAGCGTCCTGGGACAGTCTAACTATGGCTACACCTTC. Its translation is CSVLGQSNYGYTF.

The chain uses TRBV18 and TRBJ2-5; D unresolved. The ends were cut back, 3 bases at V and 5 bases at J, with 10 bases in the middle. CDR3 length: 13 amino acids. Germline V gene data show CDR1 as KGHSH and CDR2 as LQKENI. For the CDR3, the DNA is TGTGCCAGCTCACCTTGGAGTAGCGAGACCCAGTACTTC. This sequence encodes CASSPWSSETQYF. Full variable domain (missing parts from reference TRBV18 and TRBJ2-5): NAGVMQNPRHLVRRRGQEARLRCSPMKGHSHVYWYRQLPEEGLKFMVYLQKENIIDESGMPKERFSAEFPKEGPSILRIQQVVRGDSAAYFCASSPWSSETQYFGPGTRLLVL.

The V and J genes are TRBV6-1 and TRBJ1-1; possibly TRBD1 for D (6 bases). CDR1 and CDR2 (germline): MNHNS, SASEGT. V was shortened by 7 bases and J by 1 base, with 10 bases between the two germline ends. The CDR3 covers 13 residues. The CDR3 sequence: CASTRGGNTEAFF. The CDR3 DNA reads TGTGCCAGCACAAGAGGGGGGAACACTGAAGCTTTCTTT.

This clonotype was observed a few times. This sequence joins TRBV6-5 and TRBJ1-1; no clear D. The CDR3 covers 11 residues. V was pared by 6 bases and J by 5 bases, with 7 bases between. Germline V lookup: CDR1 MNHEY, CDR2 SVGAGI. CDR3 amino acids: CASRSGTEAFF. In DNA form, the CDR3 reads TGTGCCAGCAGGTCTGGAACTGAAGCTTTCTTT.